This TCR beta chain was sequenced during a study of blood T cell repertoires in COVID-19. After removal of 6 bases from V and 9 bases from J, the junction contained 8 bases not matched to a gene. This CDR3 is 13 amino acids long. Per the germline V gene, CDR1 is SNHLY and CDR2 is FYNNEI. This clone was seen a few times. Sequenced by immunoSEQ multiplex PCR; TCRdb stores in-frame clones only, minus some. The sample lists roughly 65,000 clones, roughly 90% occurring once. The rearrangement uses TRBV2 and TRBJ1-5; 7 nucleotides line up with TRBD1. Sequenced sample: peripheral blood. The receptor was isolated from a man in his sixties with acute or convalescent COVID-19. CDR3 region: CASRPDREGPQHF. The DNA of the CDR3 is TGTGCCAGCAGACCCGACAGGGAAGGGCCCCAGCATTTT. Full variable domain (rest looked up from reference TRBV2 and TRBJ1-5): EPEVTQTPSHQVTQMGQEVILRCVPISNHLYFYWYRQILGQKVEFLVSFYNNEISEKSEIFDDQFSVERPDGSNFTLKIRSTKLEDSAMYFCASRPDREGPQHFGDGTRLSIL.